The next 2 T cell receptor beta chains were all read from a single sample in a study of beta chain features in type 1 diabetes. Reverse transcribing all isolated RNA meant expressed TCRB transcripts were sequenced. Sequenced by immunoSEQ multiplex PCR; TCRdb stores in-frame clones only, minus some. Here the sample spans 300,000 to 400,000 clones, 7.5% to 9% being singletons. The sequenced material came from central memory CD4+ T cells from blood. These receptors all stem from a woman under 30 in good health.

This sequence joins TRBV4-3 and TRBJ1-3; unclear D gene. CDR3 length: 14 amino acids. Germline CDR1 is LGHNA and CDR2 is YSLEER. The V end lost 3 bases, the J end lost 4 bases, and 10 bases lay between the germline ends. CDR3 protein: CASSQGRLGNTIYF. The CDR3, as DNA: TGCGCCAGCAGCCAGGGTAGGCTCGGAAACACCATATATTTT.

This CDR3 reads CASTRTPRNGYTF. The CDR3 coding sequence is TGTGCCAGCACCCGGACCCCACGGAATGGCTACACCTTC. The chain recombines TRBV6-6 with TRBJ1-2; D unresolved. Deletions cut 7 bases from V and 6 bases from J, with 15 bases between. Germline-derived CDR1 and CDR2 are MNHNY and SVGAGI (reference sequence). This CDR3 region has 13 residues.